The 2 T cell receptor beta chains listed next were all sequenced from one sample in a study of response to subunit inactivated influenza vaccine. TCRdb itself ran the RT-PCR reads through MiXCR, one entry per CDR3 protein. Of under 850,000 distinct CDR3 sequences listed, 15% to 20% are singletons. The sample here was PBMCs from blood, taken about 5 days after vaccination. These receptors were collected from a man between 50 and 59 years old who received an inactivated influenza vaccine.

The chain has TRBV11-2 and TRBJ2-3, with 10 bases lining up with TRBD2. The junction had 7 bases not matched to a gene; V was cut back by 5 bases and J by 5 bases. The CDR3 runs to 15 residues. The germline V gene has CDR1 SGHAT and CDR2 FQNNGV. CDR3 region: CASSVLAGALDTQYF. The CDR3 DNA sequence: TGTGCCAGCAGCGTCCTAGCGGGAGCGTTAGATACGCAGTATTTT.

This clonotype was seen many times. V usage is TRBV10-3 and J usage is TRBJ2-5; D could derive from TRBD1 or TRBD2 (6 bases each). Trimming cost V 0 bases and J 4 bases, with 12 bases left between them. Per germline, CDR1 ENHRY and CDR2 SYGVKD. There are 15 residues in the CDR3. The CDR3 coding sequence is TGTGCCATCAGTGAGTCGACAGGAGGGGGAGAGACCCAGTACTTC. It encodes CAISESTGGGETQYF.